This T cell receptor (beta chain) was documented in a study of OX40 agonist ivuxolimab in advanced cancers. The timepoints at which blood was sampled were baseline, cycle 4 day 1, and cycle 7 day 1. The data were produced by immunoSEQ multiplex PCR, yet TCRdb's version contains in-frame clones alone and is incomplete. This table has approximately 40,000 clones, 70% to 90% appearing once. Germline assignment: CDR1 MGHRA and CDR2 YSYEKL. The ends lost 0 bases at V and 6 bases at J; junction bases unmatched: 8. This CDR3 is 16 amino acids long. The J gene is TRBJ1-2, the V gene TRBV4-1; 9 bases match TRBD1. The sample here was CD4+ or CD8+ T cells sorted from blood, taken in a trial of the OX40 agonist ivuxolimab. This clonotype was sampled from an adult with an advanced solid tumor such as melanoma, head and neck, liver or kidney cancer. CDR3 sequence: CASSQEGDRALDGYTF. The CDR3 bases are TGCGCCAGCAGCCAAGAGGGGGACAGGGCGTTGGATGGCTACACCTTC.